The T cell receptor beta chain described here comes from a study of blood T cell repertoires in COVID-19 (dated by TCRdb to about 2020). Regarding the complete study: Samples from collaborators originated in the United States, Italy and Spain and spanned both the acute and convalescent phases of COVID-19. Nearly every sample came with metadata listing a de-identified subject ID, COVID-19 status, age in years and sex. Deeply sampled blood TCRbeta repertoires from subjects exposed to, actively infected with, or recovered from COVID-19 were included in the dataset. Where HLA class I and class II types were available, the types were taken from metadata supplied by the sample provider, not from assay-based typing. The samples were drawn from the first 160 participants of the ongoing ImmuneRACE study and from over 950 subjects provided by 6 global collaborators. The repertoires were released in a freely available public database meant as a resource for research on the immune response to SARS-CoV-2. The prospective study material was composed of cDNA or gDNA derived from T cells, B-cell-depleted T cells, or PBMCs.

TCRbeta CDR3 regions were amplified from genomic DNA using the immunoSEQ Assay, a bias-controlled multiplex PCR. Turning to the authors' computational methods: Nucleated cell counts per sample were estimated from amplification of reference gene primers within the assay. To quantify the absolute abundance of each unique TCRbeta CDR3 rearrangement, sequence reads were collapsed and filtered. For each sample, productive Simpson clonality was calculated by taking the square root of Simpson's diversity index across productive rearrangements. TCRdb's version of the immuneACCESS table is confined to in-frame rearrangements and falls short of the full clone set. An unresolved V gene accounts for under half of the shortfall where checked; the remainder is of unknown origin. The D gene and trimming were derived from the DNA, and the V and J assignments and clone size from that table. Recorded for this sample are 250,000 or so clones; about 88% of them occurred a single time. The ten largest clones represent around 5.1% of the sample.

Worth noting for this clone: Its cognate antigen has yet to be identified. Nothing much larger sits one base from this clone, and base qualities are not available.

One collaborating source in Seattle enrolled patients during active infection and followed them longitudinally through the course of disease. The collaborating institutions used their own protocols to collect whole blood in K2EDTA tubes. Collaborator samples were shipped for TCRbeta analysis as frozen whole blood, isolated PBMCs, or DNA extracted from either sample type. Its CDR3 holds 15 amino acids, cysteine through phenylalanine. The DNA shown is the 45-base CDR3, in frame from base 1. The trim is 8 bases for V and 2 bases for J, with a gap of 19 bases between the germline ends. Via the germline V gene (reference sequence), CDR1 is SEHNR and CDR2 FQNEAQ. Beyond this particular receptor, the publication reports: The amount of clinical and demographic metadata varied by source and participant and was provided uncurated.

The sequence links TRBV7-9 to TRBJ2-7; perhaps TRBD2 is the D gene, with 6 bases matching. This receptor was identified in a woman aged 55 to 70 with COVID-19, enrolled during active disease. Sequences were obtained from peripheral blood. DNA sequence: TGTGCCAGCGCATTAAGGCGGGGAAGGGCCTACGAGCAGTACTTC. Translated, this is CASALRRGRAYEQYF. The variable domain in full, with residues beyond the CDR3 obtained from the reference TRBV7-9 and TRBJ2-7 genes, is DTGVSQNPRHKITKRGQNVTFRCDPISEHNRLYWYRQTLGQGPEFLTYFQNEAQLEKSRLLSDRFSAERPKGSFSTLEIQRTEQGDSAMYLCASALRRGRAYEQYFGPGTRLTVT.